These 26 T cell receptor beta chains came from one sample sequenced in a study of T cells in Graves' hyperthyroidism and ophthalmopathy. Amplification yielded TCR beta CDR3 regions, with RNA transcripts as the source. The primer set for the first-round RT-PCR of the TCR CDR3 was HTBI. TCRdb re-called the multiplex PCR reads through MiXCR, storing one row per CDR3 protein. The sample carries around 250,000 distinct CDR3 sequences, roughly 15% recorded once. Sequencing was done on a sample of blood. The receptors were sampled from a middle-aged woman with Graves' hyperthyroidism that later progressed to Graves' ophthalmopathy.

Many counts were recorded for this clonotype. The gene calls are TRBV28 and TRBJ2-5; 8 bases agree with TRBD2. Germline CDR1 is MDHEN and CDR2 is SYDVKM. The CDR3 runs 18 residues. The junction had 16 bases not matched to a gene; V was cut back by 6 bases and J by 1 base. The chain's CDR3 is CASSPRGVVAGLQETQYF. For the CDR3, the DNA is TGTGCCAGCAGCCCTCGGGGGGTGGTAGCGGGACTCCAAGAGACCCAGTACTTC.

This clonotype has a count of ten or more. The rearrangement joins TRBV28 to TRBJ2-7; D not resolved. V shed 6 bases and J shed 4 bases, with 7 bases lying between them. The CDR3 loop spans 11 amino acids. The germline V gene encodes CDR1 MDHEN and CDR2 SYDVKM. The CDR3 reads CASSRWYEQYF. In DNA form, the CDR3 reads TGTGCCAGCAGCCGGTGGTACGAGCAGTACTTC.

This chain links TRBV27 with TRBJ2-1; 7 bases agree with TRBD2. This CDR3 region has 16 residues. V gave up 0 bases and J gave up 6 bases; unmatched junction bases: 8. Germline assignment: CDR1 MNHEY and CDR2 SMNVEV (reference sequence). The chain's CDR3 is CASSLSSSGIGNEQFF. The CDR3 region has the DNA TGTGCCAGCAGTTTATCGTCAAGCGGGATTGGCAATGAGCAGTTCTTC.

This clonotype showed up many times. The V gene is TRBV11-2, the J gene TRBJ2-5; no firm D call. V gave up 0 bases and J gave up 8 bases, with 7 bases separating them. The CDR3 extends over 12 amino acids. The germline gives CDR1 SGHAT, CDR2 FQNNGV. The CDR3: CASSLERVTQYF. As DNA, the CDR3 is TGTGCCAGCAGCTTAGAACGGGTTACCCAGTACTTC.

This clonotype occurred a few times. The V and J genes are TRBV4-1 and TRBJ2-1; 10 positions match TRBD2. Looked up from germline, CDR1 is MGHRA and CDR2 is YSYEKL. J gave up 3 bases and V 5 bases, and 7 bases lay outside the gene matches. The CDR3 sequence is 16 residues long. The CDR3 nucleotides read TGCGCCAGCAGCTTCTTAGCGGGAGGAAACTACAATGAGCAGTTCTTC. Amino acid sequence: CASSFLAGGNYNEQFF.

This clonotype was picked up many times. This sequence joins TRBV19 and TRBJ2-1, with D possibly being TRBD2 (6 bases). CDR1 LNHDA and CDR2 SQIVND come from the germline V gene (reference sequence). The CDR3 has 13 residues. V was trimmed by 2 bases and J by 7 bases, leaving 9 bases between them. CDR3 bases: TGTGCCAGTAGTATATTACTAGCAAATGAGCAGTTCTTC. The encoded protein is CASSILLANEQFF.

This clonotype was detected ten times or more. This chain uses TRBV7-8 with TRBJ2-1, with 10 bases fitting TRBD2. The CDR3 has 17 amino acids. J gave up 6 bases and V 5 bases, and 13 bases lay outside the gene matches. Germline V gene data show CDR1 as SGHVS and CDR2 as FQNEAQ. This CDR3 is CASSPDRGLAVSNEQFF. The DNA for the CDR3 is TGTGCCAGCAGCCCCGACCGCGGACTAGCGGTAAGCAATGAGCAGTTCTTC.

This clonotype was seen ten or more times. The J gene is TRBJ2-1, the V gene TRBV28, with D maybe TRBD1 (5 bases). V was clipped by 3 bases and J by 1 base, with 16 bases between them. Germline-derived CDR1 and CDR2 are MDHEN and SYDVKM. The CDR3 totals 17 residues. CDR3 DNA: TGTGCCAGCAGTTTGTGGGGCCCAGAGACGTCCTACAATGAGCAGTTCTTC. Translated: CASSLWGPETSYNEQFF.

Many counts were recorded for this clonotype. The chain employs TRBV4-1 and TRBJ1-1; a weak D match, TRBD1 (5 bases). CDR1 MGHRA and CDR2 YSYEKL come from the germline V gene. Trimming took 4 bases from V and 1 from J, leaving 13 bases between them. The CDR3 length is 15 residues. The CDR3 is CASSLGPSANTEAFF. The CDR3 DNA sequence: TGCGCCAGCAGCCTGGGACCGAGCGCGAACACTGAAGCTTTCTTT.

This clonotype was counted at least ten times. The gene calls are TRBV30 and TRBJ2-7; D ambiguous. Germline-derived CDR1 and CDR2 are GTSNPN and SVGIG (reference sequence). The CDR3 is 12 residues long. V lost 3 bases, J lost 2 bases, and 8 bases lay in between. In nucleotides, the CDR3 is TGTGCCTGGAGGACTGACACCTACGAGCAGTACTTC. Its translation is CAWRTDTYEQYF.

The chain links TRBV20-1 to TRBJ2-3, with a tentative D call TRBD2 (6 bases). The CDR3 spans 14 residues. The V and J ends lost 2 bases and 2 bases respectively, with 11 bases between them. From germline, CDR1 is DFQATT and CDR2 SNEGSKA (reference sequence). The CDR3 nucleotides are TGCAGTGCTAGAATCCAGGGACTCACAGATACGCAGTATTTT. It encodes CSARIQGLTDTQYF.

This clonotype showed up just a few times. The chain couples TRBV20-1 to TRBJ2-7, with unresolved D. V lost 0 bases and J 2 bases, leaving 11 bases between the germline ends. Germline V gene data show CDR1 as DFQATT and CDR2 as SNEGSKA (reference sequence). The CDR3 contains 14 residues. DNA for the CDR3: TGCAGTGCTAGAGATCCTAGGCCAACCTACGAGCAGTACTTC. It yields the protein CSARDPRPTYEQYF.

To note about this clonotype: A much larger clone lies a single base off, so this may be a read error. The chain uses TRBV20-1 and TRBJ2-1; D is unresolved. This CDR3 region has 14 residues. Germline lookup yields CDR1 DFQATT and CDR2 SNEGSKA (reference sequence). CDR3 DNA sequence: TGCAGAGCTAGAGTCGCGGCTAGTTACAATGAGCAGTTCTTC. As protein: CRARVAASYNEQFF.

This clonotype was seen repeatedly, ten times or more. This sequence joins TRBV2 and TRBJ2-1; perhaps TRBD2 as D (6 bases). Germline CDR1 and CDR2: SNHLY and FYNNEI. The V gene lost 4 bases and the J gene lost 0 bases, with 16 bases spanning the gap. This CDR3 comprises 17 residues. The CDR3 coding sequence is TGTGCCAGCAGTGTCGTTCCGGGGACTGACTCCTACAATGAGCAGTTCTTC. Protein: CASSVVPGTDSYNEQFF.

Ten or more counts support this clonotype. The chain's CDR3 is CASSGGTLSYNEQFF. The CDR3 coding sequence is TGTGCCAGCAGCGGCGGGACACTCTCCTACAATGAGCAGTTCTTC. The chain employs TRBV9 and TRBJ2-1; D tentatively fits TRBD1 or TRBD2 (6 bases each). This CDR3 has 15 residues. V was trimmed by 3 bases and J by 0 bases, leaving 10 bases between them. From germline, CDR1 is SGDLS and CDR2 YYNGEE.

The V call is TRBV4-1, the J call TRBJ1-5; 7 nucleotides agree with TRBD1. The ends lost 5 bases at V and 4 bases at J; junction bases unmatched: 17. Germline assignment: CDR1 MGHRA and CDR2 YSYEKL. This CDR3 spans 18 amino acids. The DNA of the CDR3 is TGCGCCAGCAGCGGTCGCGTAGGGGGACAGAATTTTAATCAGCCCCAGCATTTT. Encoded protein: CASSGRVGGQNFNQPQHF.

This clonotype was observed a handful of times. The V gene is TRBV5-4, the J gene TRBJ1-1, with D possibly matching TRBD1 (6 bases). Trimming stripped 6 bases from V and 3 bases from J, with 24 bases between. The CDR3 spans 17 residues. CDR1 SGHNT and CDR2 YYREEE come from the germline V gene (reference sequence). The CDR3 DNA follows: TGTGCCAGCACCATGAATCCGACAGGAACCACGTACACTGAAGCTTTCTTT. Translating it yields CASTMNPTGTTYTEAFF.

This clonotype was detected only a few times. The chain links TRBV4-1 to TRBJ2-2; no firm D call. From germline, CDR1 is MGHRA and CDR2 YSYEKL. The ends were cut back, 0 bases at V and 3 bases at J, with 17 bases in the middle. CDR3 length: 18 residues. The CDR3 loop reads CASSQDQLIGGHTGELFF. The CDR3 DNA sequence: TGCGCCAGCAGCCAAGATCAACTAATCGGCGGTCACACCGGGGAGCTGTTTTTT.

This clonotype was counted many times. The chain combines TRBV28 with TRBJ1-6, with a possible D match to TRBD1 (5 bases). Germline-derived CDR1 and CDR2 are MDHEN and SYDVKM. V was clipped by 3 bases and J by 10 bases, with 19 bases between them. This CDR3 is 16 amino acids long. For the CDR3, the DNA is TGTGCCAGCAGTTTCGTTGTCTGGGGGGGGAAGTCACCCCTCCACTTT. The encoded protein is CASSFVVWGGKSPLHF.

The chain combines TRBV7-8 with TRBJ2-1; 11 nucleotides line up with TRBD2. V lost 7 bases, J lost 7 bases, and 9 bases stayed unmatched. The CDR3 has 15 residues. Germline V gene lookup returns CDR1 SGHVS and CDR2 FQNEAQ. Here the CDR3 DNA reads TGTGCCAGCAAAAAACTAGCGGGAGCTATTAATGAGCAGTTCTTC. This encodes CASKKLAGAINEQFF.

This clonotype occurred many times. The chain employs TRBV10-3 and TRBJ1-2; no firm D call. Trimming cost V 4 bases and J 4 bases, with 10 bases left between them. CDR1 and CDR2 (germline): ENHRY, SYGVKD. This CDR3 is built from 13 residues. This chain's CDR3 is CAISAVGSYGYTF. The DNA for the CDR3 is TGTGCCATCAGTGCGGTCGGCTCCTATGGCTACACCTTC.

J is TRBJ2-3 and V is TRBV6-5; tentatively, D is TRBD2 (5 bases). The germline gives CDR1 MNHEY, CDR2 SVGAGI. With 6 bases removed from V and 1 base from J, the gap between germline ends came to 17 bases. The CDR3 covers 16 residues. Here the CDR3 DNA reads TGTGCCAGCAGCTTAGAGGGCAGGCCTGGCACAGATACGCAGTATTTT. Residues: CASSLEGRPGTDTQYF.

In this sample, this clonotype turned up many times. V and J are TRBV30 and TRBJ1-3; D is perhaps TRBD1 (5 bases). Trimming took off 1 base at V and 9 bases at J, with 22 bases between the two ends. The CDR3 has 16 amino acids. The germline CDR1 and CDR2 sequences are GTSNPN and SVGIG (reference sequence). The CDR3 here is CAWSDFLRDGFGTIYF. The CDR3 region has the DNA TGTGCCTGGAGTGATTTTTTGAGGGACGGTTTTGGCACCATATATTTT.

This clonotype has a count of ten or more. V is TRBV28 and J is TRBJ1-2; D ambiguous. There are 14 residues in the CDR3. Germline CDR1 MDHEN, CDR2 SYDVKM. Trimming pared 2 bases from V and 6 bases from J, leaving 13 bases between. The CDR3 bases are TGTGCCAGCAGTTTACCCCCCAATAAGGATGGCTACACCTTC. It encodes CASSLPPNKDGYTF.

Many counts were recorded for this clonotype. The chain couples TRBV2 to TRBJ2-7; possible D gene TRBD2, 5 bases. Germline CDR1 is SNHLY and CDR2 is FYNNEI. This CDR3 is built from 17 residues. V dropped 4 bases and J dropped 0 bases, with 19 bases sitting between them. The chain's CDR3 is CASSGRQDGRSSYEQYF. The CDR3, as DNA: TGTGCCAGCAGTGGGAGGCAGGACGGGCGGTCCTCCTACGAGCAGTACTTC.

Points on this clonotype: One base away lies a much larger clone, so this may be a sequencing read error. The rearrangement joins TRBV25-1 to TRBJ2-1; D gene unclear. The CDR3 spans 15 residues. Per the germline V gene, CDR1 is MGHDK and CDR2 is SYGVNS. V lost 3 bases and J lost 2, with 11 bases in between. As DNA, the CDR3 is TGTGCCAGCAGTGACCACGTAAGCGCCTACAATGAGCAGTTCTTC. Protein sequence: CASSDHVSAYNEQFF.